These 5 T cell receptor beta chains came from one sample sequenced in a study of PD-1 blockade in classical Hodgkin lymphoma. The assay was immunoSEQ multiplex PCR, and TCRdb's table has in-frame clones only and misses some. The sample includes some 15,000 clones, about 88% seen only once; the top ten take 0.9%. Time point indicated: cycle 4 day 1 (C4D1), after 6 weeks of nivolumab. All patients relapsed after autologous stem cell transplantation, and brentuximab vedotin exposure varied. It was by magnetic negative selection that CD4+ T cells were purified from thawed PBMCs. Sequenced here: CD4+ T cells from blood, sampled before the fourth cycle of nivolumab. The receptors derive from a human donor with classical Hodgkin lymphoma.

The chain joins TRBV6-5 to TRBJ2-7; 7 bases map to TRBD2. Germline lookup yields CDR1 MNHEY and CDR2 SVGAGI. The CDR3 length is 15 residues. V lost 2 bases to trimming and J lost 3 bases; unmatched junction nucleotides: 7. CDR3: CASSYDVRGNYEQYF. In nucleotides, the CDR3 is TGTGCCAGCAGTTACGATGTGCGGGGGAACTACGAGCAGTACTTC.

This clone was counted once. This sequence joins TRBV18 and TRBJ2-2; D gene unclear. Germline V CDR1 and CDR2: KGHSH, LQKENI. There are 12 residues in the CDR3. Trimming stripped 3 bases from V and 4 bases from J, with 3 bases between. The CDR3 DNA is TGTGCCAGCTCACCCTCCACCGGGGAGCTGTTTTTT. This codes for CASSPSTGELFF.

The rearrangement uses TRBV5-5 and TRBJ2-2, with TRBD1 identical over 7 bases. This CDR3 is built from 14 residues. J lost 2 bases, V lost 9 bases, and 7 bases had no gene match. Germline V gives CDR1 SGHKS, CDR2 YYEKEE (reference sequence). The CDR3 bases are TGTGCCACCGCCGGGGACAGCAACACCGGGGAGCTGTTTTTT. Residues: CATAGDSNTGELFF.

The chain has TRBV7-3 and TRBJ2-3; D may be TRBD1 (5 bases). V lost 5 bases to trimming and J lost 9 bases, with 18 bases between them. The CDR3 has 14 residues. Germline loops: CDR1 SGHTA, CDR2 FQGTGA. The CDR3 sequence is CASSLGMDTDTQYF. In DNA, the CDR3 is TGTGCCAGCAGCCTAGGGATGGACACCGACACGCAGTATTTT.

The V gene is TRBV28, the J gene TRBJ1-1; 7 positions agree with TRBD1. The CDR3 has 16 residues. J gave up 3 bases and V 4 bases, and 11 bases lay outside the gene matches. In germline, CDR1 is MDHEN, CDR2 SYDVKM. CDR3 DNA: TGTGCCAGCAGTTCCCCCCCAATCGACAGGGACACTGAAGCTTTCTTT. As protein: CASSSPPIDRDTEAFF.